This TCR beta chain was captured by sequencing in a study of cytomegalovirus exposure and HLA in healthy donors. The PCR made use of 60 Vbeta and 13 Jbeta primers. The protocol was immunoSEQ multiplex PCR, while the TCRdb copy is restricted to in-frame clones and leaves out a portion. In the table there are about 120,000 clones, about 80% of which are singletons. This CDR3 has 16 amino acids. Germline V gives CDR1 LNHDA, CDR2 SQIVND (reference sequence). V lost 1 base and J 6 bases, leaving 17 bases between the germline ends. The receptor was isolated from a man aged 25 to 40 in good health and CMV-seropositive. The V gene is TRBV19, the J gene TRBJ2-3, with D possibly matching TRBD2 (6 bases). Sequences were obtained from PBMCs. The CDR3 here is CASSIAGTPSWDTQYF. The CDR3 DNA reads TGTGCCAGTAGTATAGCCGGGACTCCGAGTTGGGATACGCAGTATTTT.